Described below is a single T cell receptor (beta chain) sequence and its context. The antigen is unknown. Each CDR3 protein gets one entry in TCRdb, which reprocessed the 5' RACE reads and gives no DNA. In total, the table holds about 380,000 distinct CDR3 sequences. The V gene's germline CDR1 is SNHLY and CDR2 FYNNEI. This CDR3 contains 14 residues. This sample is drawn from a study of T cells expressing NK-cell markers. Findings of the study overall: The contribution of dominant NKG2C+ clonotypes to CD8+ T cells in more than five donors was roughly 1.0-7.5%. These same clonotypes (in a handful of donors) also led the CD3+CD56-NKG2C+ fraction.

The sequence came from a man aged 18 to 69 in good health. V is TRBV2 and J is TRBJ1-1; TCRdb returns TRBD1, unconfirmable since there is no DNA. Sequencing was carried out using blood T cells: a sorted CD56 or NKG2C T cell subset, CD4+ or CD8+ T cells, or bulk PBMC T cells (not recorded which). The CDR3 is CASSVHQGVTEAFF.